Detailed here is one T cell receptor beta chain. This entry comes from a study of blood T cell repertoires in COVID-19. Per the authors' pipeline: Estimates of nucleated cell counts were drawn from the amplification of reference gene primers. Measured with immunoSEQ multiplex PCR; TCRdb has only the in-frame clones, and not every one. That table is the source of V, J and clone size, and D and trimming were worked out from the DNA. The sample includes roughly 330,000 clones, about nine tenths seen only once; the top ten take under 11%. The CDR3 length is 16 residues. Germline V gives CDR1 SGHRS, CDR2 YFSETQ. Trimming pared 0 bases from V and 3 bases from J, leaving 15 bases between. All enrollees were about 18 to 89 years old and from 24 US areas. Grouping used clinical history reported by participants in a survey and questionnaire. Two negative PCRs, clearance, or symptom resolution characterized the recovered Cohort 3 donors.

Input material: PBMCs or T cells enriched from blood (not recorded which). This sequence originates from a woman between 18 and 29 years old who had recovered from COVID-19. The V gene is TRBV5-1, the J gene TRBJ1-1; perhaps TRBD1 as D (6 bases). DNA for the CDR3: TGCGCCAGCAGCTTGGCCCAGGGGAGGGTGTACACTGAAGCTTTCTTT. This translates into CASSLAQGRVYTEAFF.